The 18 T cell receptor beta chains below were found in one sample sequenced in a study of T cell responses to AZD1222 COVID-19 vaccine. The data were produced by immunoSEQ multiplex PCR, yet TCRdb's version contains in-frame clones alone and is incomplete. The repertoire holds under 70,000 clones, more than 65% seen once, with roughly 25% in the top ten. Sequences were derived from peripheral blood, sampled on day 0 of MenACWY control vaccination. Receptor source: an adult in good health.

This clone was recorded once. This chain joins TRBV2 and TRBJ1-2; D call uncertain. Germline assignment: CDR1 SNHLY and CDR2 FYNNEI. Trimming cost V 1 base and J 7 bases, with 10 bases left between them. This CDR3 has 13 residues. CDR3 sequence (DNA): TGTGCCAGCAGTGAAGGTTTGGGGTCTGGCTACACCTTC. Translated: CASSEGLGSGYTF. The full variable domain, its missing parts supplied by reference TRBV2 and TRBJ1-2, is EPEVTQTPSHQVTQMGQEVILRCVPISNHLYFYWYRQILGQKVEFLVSFYNNEISEKSEIFDDQFSVERPDGSNFTLKIRSTKLEDSAMYFCASSEGLGSGYTFGSGTRLTVV.

The J gene is TRBJ1-2, the V gene TRBV30, with a possible D match to TRBD1 (5 bases). The V gene's germline CDR1 is GTSNPN and CDR2 SVGIG (reference sequence). CDR3 length: 14 amino acids. V was cut by 3 bases and J by 5 bases, with 16 bases left in between. The CDR3 reads CAWRPRDVWYGYTF. The CDR3 nucleotides read TGTGCCTGGAGGCCGCGGGACGTATGGTATGGCTACACCTTC.

This clone was observed many times. This chain uses TRBV28 with TRBJ1-5; 8 nucleotides agree with TRBD1. Germline V gives CDR1 MDHEN, CDR2 SYDVKM. The junction had 5 bases not matched to a gene; V was cut back by 9 bases and J by 1 base. The CDR3 spans 14 residues. The CDR3, as DNA: TGTGCCAGTAACGGACAGGGAAGCAATCAGCCCCAGCATTTT. Protein: CASNGQGSNQPQHF.

This clone appeared once. The rearrangement links TRBV3-1 (or the pseudogene TRBV3-2) to TRBJ1-2, with D maybe TRBD1 (5 bases). V was trimmed by 3 bases and J by 7 bases, leaving 9 bases between them. The length of the CDR3 is 12 residues. Germline values: CDR1 LGHDT, CDR2 YNNKEL (reference sequence). CDR3 loop: CASSQGVGGYTF. CDR3 bases: TGTGCCAGCAGCCAGGGGGTGGGTGGCTACACCTTC.

The chain uses TRBV3-1 (or the pseudogene TRBV3-2) and TRBJ2-7, with TRBD2 matching 13 bases. Germline assignment: CDR1 LGHDT and CDR2 YNNKEL (reference sequence). There are 15 residues in the CDR3. V was clipped by 3 bases and J by 4 bases; unmatched bases: 3. The CDR3 is CASSHGTSGTYEQYF. The CDR3 bases are TGTGCCAGCAGCCACGGGACTAGCGGGACTTACGAGCAGTACTTC.

This clone showed up just a few times. J is TRBJ1-1 and V is TRBV18, with 12 nucleotides matching TRBD1. The CDR3 loop spans 17 amino acids. Trimming removed 1 base from V and 1 base from J; junction bases left unmatched: 4. Germline V gene data show CDR1 as KGHSH and CDR2 as LQKENI. CDR3 sequence (DNA): TGTGCCAGCTCACCACGGGGACAGGGGGCGCAGAACACTGAAGCTTTCTTT. Translated, it gives CASSPRGQGAQNTEAFF.

The chain employs TRBV5-6 and TRBJ1-2, with 12 bases lining up with TRBD1. This CDR3 contains 16 residues. Germline assignment: CDR1 SGHDT and CDR2 YYEEEE. V trimming: 4 bases; J trimming: 0 bases; junction bases outside the gene matches: 4. CDR3 coding DNA: TGTGCCAGCAGCCGGGACAGGGGGCGAGCTAACTATGGCTACACCTTC. It yields the protein CASSRDRGRANYGYTF.

This chain uses TRBV6-2 or TRBV6-3 with TRBJ2-7, with D perhaps being TRBD1 or TRBD2 (5 bases each). V shed 2 bases and J shed 3 bases, with 23 bases lying between them. The CDR3 sequence is 18 residues long. Germline loops: CDR1 MNHEY, CDR2 SVGEGT. CDR3: CASSYEVLAGRGYYEQYF. For the CDR3, the DNA is TGTGCCAGCAGTTACGAGGTGCTTGCAGGTCGGGGCTACTACGAGCAGTACTTC.

This clone was picked up one time. V is TRBV15 and J is TRBJ2-5; 8 bases map to TRBD2. The J segment lost 5 bases and the V segment lost 4 bases, leaving 9 bases of the junction unmatched. Per germline, CDR1 LNHNV and CDR2 YYDKDF (reference sequence). This CDR3 spans 15 amino acids. CDR3: CATSKAWREVETQYF. The CDR3 nucleotides read TGTGCCACCAGCAAAGCATGGCGGGAGGTGGAGACCCAGTACTTC.

This clone was detected a few times. The chain is built from TRBV28 and TRBJ1-2; D possibly corresponds to TRBD1 (6 bases). Trimming left V 6 bases short and J 3 bases short, with 8 bases between. This CDR3 has 12 amino acids. Germline V gene sequence: CDR1 MDHEN, CDR2 SYDVKM. CDR3 DNA: TGTGCCAGCAGGGCAGGGGACTATGGCTACACCTTC. Its protein product is CASRAGDYGYTF.

This chain connects TRBV30 to TRBJ2-5; 10 nucleotides match TRBD2. J gave up 5 bases and V 1 base, and 7 bases lay outside the gene matches. Germline V CDR1 and CDR2: GTSNPN, SVGIG (reference sequence). The CDR3 contains 15 residues. CDR3 DNA sequence: TGTGCCTGGAGTGACCTAGCGGGAGCCGGGGAGACCCAGTACTTC. As protein: CAWSDLAGAGETQYF.

The chain combines TRBV9 with TRBJ2-5; unclear D gene. Trimming stripped 4 bases from V and 4 bases from J, with 11 bases between. The CDR3 covers 13 residues. Per the germline V gene, CDR1 is SGDLS and CDR2 is YYNGEE. The CDR3 spells CASSPRWGETQYF. The CDR3 nucleotides read TGTGCCAGCAGCCCCAGATGGGGAGAGACCCAGTACTTC.

This clone was seen a handful of times. The genes are TRBV5-1 and TRBJ1-1; tentatively, D is TRBD1 (5 bases). There are 14 residues in the CDR3. The germline V gene has CDR1 SGHRS and CDR2 YFSETQ. V lost 0 bases to trimming and J lost 3 bases, with 9 bases between them. This CDR3 is CASSLEAGYTEAFF. The CDR3 nucleotides are TGCGCCAGCAGCTTGGAAGCAGGGTACACTGAAGCTTTCTTT.

The gene calls are TRBV5-8 and TRBJ1-2; D unclear. This CDR3 has 9 amino acids. V shed 6 bases and J shed 11 bases, with 8 bases lying between them. Germline CDR1 SGHTS, CDR2 YDEGEE. DNA for the CDR3: TGTGCCAGCACCCCCTGGTACACCTTC. Its protein product is CASTPWYTF.

The chain carries TRBV5-4 and TRBJ2-1; weak D call: TRBD2 (5 bases). The V end lost 4 bases, the J end lost 4 bases, and 9 bases lay between the germline ends. Germline V gene sequence: CDR1 SGHNT, CDR2 YYREEE (reference sequence). The CDR3 consists of 13 residues. The CDR3 sequence: CASSNGVYNEQFF. Here the CDR3 DNA reads TGTGCCAGCAGCAACGGGGTTTACAATGAGCAGTTCTTC.

This chain connects TRBV18 to TRBJ1-1; D ambiguous. CDR1 is KGHSH, CDR2 LQKENI, per germline. With 0 bases removed from V and 7 bases from J, the gap between germline ends came to 9 bases. CDR3 length: 13 residues. The CDR3 DNA reads as TGTGCCAGCTCACCACCAGGGATAAATGAAGCTTTCTTT. Translation: CASSPPGINEAFF.

The chain links TRBV28 to TRBJ1-5; no definite D call. V dropped 8 bases and J dropped 6 bases, with 14 bases sitting between them. The germline V gene encodes CDR1 MDHEN and CDR2 SYDVKM. CDR3 length: 13 residues. CDR3 in amino acids: CASGPGPRQPQHF. As DNA, the CDR3 is TGTGCCAGCGGCCCGGGTCCCCGTCAGCCCCAGCATTTT.

The chain couples TRBV2 to TRBJ1-1; possible D gene TRBD1, 5 bases. The CDR3 is 13 residues long. V was shortened by 6 bases and J by 1 base, with 9 bases between the two germline ends. Per the germline V gene, CDR1 is SNHLY and CDR2 is FYNNEI. The CDR3 DNA sequence: TGTGCCAGCAGCAACCAGGGGAACACTGAAGCTTTCTTT. Translated: CASSNQGNTEAFF.